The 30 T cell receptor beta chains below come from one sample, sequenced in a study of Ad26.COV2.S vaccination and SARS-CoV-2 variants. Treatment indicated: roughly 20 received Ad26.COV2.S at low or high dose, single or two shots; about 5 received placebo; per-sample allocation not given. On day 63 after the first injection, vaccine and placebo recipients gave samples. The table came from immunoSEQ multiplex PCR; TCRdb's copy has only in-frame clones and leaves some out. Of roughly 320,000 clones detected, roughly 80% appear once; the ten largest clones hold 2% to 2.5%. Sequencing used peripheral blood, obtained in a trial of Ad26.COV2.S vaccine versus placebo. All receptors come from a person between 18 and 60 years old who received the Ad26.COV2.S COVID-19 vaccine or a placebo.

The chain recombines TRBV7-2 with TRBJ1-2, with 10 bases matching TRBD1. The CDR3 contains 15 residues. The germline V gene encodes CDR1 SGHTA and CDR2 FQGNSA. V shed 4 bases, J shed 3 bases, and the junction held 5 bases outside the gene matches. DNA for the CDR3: TGTGCCAGCAGCTCGCTGGACAGGGGGTACTATGGCTACACCTTC. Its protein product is CASSSLDRGYYGYTF.

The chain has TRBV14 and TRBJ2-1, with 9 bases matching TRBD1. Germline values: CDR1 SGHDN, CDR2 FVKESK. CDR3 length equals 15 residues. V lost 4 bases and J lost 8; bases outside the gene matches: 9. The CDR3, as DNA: TGTGCCAGCAGCCCCAACAGGGGGCTACGGGATGAGCAGTTCTTC. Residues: CASSPNRGLRDEQFF.

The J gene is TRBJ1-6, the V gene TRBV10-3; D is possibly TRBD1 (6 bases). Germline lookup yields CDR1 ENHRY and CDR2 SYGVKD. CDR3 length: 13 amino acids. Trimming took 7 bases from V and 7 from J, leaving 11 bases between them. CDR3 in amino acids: CAITSTGNSPLHF. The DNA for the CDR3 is TGTGCCATCACCAGTACAGGGAATTCACCCCTCCACTTT.

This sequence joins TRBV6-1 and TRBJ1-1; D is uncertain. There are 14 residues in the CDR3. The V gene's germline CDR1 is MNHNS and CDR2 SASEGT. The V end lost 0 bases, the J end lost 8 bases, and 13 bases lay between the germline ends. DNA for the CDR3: TGTGCCAGCAGTGAAGCGCGACCGGGCGGCGAAGCTTTCTTT. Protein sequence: CASSEARPGGEAFF.

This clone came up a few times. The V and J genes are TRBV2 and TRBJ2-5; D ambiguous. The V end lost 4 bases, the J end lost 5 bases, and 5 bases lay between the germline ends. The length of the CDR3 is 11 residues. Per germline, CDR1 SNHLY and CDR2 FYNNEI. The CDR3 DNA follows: TGTGCCAGCAGTGGTGTGGAGACCCAGTACTTC. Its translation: CASSGVETQYF.

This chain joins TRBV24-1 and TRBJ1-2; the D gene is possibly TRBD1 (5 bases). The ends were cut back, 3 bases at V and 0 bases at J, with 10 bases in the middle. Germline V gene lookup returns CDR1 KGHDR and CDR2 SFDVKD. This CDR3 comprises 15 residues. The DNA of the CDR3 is TGTGCCACCAGTGATGGAACAGGAGCTAACTATGGCTACACCTTC. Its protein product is CATSDGTGANYGYTF.

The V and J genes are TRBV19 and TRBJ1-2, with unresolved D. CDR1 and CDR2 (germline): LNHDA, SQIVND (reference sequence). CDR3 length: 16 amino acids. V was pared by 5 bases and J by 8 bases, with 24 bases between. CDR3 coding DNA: TGTGCCAGTAGTGCAGCACTTGAGACCTTACTATCCGGCTACACCTTC. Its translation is CASSAALETLLSGYTF. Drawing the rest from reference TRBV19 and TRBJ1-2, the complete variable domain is DGGITQSPKYLFRKEGQNVTLSCEQNLNHDAMYWYRQDPGQGLRLIYYSQIVNDFQKGDIAEGYSVSREKKESFPLTVTSAQKNPTAFYLCASSAALETLLSGYTFGSGTRLTVV.

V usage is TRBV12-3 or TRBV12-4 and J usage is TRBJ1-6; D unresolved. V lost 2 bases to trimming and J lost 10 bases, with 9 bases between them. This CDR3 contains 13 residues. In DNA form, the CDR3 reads TGTGCCAGCAGTTTAAAGGAGAGATCACCCCTCCACTTT. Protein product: CASSLKERSPLHF.

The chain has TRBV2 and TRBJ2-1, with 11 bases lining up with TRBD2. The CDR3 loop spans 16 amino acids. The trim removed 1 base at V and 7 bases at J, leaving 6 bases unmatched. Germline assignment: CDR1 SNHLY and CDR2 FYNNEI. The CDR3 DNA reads TGTGCCAGCAGTGAAGAAGGTACTAGCGGGGGTAATGAGCAGTTCTTC. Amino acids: CASSEEGTSGGNEQFF.

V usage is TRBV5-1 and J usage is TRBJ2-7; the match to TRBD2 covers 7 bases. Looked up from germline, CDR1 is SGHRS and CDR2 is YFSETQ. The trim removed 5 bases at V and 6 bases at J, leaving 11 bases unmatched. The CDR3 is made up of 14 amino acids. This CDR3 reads CASSLVGGDREQYF. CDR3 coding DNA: TGCGCCAGCAGTCTTGTTGGGGGGGATCGCGAGCAGTACTTC.

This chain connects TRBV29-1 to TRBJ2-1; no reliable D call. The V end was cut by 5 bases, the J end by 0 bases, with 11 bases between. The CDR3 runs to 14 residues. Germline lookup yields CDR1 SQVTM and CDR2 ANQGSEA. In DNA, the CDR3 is TGCAGCGTTCTCGGGCTGAGCTCCTACAATGAGCAGTTCTTC. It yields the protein CSVLGLSSYNEQFF.

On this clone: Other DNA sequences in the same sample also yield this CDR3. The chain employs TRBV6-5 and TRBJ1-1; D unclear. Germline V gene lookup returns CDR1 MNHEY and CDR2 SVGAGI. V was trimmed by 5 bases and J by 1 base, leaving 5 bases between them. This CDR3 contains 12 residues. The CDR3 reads CASSRQNTEAFF. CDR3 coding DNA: TGTGCCAGCAGTCGACAGAACACTGAAGCTTTCTTT.

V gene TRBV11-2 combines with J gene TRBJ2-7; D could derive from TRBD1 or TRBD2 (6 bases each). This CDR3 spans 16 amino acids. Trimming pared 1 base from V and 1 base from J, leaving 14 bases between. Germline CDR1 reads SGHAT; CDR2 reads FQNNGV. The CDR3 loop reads CASSLAWRGESYEQYF. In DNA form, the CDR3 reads TGTGCCAGCAGCTTAGCGTGGAGGGGGGAGTCCTACGAGCAGTACTTC.

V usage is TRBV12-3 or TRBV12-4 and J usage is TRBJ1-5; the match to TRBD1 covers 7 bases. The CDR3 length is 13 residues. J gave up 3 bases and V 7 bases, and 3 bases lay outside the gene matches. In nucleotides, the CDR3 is TGTGCCAGCACGGGACAGTTCAATCAGCCCCAGCATTTT. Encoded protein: CASTGQFNQPQHF.

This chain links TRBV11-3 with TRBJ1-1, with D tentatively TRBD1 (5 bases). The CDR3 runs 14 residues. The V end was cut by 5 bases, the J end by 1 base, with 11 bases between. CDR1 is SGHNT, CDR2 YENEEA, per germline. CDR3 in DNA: TGTGCCAGCAGCATGGGGGGGTCGAACACTGAAGCTTTCTTT. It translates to CASSMGGSNTEAFF.

CDR3 loop: CASSLFRGLEYF. The CDR3 DNA reads TGTGCCAGCAGTTTATTTCGGGGTCTGGAGTACTTC. The chain recombines TRBV28 with TRBJ2-7; D is possibly TRBD2 (5 bases). Per germline, CDR1 MDHEN and CDR2 SYDVKM. CDR3 size: 12 residues. V was trimmed by 1 base and J by 11 bases, leaving 12 bases between them.

In DNA form, the CDR3 reads TGTGCCAGCAAAACTAGCGGGGGGGCGGGAGAGACCCAGTACTTC. Its translation: CASKTSGGAGETQYF. The rearrangement joins TRBV6-6 to TRBJ2-5; 13 nucleotides align to TRBD2. Losses at the gene ends were 7 bases for V and 4 bases for J; bases not matched to a gene: 6. CDR1 is MNHNY and CDR2 is SVGAGI in the germline V gene (reference sequence). The CDR3 spans 15 residues.

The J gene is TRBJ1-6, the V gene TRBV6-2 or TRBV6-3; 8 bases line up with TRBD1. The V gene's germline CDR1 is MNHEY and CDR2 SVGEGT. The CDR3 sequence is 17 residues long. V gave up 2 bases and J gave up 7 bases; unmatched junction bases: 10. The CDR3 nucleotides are TGTGCCAGCAGTTACAAGTGGGCAGGGGGCAGGAATTCACCCCTCCACTTT. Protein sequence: CASSYKWAGGRNSPLHF.

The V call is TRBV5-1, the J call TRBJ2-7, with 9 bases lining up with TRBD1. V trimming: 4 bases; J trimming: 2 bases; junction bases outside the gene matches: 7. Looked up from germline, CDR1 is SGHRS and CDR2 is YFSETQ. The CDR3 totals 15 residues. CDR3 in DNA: TGCGCCAGCAGCCCCGGGACAGGGCCGGCCTACGAGCAGTACTTC. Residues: CASSPGTGPAYEQYF.

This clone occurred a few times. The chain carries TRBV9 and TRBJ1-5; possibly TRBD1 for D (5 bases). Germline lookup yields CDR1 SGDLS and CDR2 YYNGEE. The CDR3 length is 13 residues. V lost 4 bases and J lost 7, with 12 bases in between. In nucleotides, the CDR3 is TGTGCCAGCAGCCTAGGGGTTAGCCAGCCCCAGCATTTT. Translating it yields CASSLGVSQPQHF.

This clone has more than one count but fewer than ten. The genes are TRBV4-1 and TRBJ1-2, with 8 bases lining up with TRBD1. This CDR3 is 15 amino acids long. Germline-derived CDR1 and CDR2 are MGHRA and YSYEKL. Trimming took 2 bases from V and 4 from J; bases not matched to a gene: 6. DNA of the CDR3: TGCGCCAGCAGCCAACCGAGGGACAGGCTCTATGGCTACACCTTC. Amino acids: CASSQPRDRLYGYTF.

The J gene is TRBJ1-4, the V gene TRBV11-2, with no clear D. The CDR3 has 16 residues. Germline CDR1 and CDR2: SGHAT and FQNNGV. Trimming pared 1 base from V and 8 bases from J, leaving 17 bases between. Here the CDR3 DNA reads TGTGCCAGCAGCTTAGCTCCAGGTCCCCCCGTCGAAAAACTGTTTTTT. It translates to CASSLAPGPPVEKLFF.

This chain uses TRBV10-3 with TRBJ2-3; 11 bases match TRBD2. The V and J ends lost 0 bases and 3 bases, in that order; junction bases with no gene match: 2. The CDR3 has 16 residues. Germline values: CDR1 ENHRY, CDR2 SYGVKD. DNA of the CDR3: TGTGCCATCAGTGAGTCGTCTAGCGGGGGGACAGATACGCAGTATTTT. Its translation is CAISESSSGGTDTQYF.

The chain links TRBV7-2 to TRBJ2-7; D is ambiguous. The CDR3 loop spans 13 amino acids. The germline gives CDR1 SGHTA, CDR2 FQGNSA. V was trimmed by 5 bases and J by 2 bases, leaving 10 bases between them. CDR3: CASSPNPPYEQYF. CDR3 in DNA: TGTGCCAGCAGCCCGAACCCACCCTACGAGCAGTACTTC.

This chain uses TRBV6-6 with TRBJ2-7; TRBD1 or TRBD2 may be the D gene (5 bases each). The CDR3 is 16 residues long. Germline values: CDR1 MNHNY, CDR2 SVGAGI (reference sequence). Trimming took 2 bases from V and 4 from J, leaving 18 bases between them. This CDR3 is CASSYPKVGGPYEQYF. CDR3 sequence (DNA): TGTGCCAGCAGTTACCCCAAGGTTGGGGGTCCGTACGAGCAGTACTTC.

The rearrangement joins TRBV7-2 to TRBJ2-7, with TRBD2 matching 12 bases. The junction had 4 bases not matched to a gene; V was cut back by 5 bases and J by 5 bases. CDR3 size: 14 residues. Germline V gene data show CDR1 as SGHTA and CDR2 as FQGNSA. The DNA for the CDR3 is TGTGCCAGCAGCCCTAGCGGGGGGGCCCACGAGCAGTACTTC. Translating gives CASSPSGGAHEQYF.

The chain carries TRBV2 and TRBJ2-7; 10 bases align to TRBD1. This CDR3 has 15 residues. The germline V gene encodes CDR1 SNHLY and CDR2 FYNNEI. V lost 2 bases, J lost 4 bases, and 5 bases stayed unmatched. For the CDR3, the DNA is TGTGCCAGCAGTGAATTGGGACAGGGGCTGTACGAGCAGTACTTC. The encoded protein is CASSELGQGLYEQYF.

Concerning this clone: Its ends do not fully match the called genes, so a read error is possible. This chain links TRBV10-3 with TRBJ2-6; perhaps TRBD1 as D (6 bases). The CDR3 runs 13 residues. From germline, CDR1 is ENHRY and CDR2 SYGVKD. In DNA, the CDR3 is TGTGCCATCAGTGAGTTACGGGACAACCTTCTGGCTTTC. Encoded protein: CAISELRDNLLAF.

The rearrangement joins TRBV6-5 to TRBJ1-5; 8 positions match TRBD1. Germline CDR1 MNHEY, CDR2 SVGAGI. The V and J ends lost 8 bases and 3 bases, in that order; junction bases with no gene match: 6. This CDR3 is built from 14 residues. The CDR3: CASQGRGHNQPQHF. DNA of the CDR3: TGTGCCAGCCAGGGCAGGGGGCACAATCAGCCCCAGCATTTT.

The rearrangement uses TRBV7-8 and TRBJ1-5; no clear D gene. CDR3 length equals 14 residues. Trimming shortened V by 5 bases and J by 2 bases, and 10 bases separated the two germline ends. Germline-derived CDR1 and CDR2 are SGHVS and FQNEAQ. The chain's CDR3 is CASSRHGGNQPQHF. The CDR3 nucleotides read TGTGCCAGCAGCCGGCATGGGGGCAATCAGCCCCAGCATTTT.